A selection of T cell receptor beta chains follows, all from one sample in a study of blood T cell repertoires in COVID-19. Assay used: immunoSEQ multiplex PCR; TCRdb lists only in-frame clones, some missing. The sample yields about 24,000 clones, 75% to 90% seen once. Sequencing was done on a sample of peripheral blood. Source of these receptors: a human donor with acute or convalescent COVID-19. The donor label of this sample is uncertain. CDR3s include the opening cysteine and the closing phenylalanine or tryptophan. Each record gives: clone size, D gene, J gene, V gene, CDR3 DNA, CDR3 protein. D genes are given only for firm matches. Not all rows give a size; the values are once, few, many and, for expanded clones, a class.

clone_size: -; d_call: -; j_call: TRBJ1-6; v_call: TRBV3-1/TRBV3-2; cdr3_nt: TGTGCCAGCAGCCAGGGGGTATTTGGGACAATCGGGTCACCCCTCCACTTT; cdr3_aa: CASSQGVFGTIGSPLHF
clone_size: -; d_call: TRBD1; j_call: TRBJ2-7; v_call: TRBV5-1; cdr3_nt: TGCGCCAGCAGCTTGGGTCCGGGACAGGGCTACGAGCAGTACTTC; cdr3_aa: CASSLGPGQGYEQYF
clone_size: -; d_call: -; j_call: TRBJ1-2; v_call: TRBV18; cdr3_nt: TGTGCCAGCTCACTGGGCCAAGGGGAAACCTTC; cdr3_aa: CASSLGQGETF
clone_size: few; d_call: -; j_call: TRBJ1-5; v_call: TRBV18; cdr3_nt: TGTGCCAGCTCACCCCTTCCCCGCGGGGATCAGCCCCAGCATTTT; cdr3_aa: CASSPLPRGDQPQHF
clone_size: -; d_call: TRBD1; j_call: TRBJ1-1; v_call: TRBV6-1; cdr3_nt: TGTGCCAGCAGTGACGGGACAGCGAACACTGAAGCTTTCTTT; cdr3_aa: CASSDGTANTEAFF
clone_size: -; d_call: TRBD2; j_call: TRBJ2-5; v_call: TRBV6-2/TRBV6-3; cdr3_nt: TGTGCCAGCAGTTCTAGCGGGAAGAGGACCCAGTACTTC; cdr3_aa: CASSSSGKRTQYF
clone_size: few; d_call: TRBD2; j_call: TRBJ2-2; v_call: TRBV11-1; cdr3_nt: TGTGCCAGCAGCTTTTTGGGGGGGGTCACCGGGGAGCTGTTTTTT; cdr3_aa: CASSFLGGVTGELFF
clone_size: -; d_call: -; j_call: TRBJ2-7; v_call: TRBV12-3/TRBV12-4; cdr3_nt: TGTGCCAGCAGTTTCAGCAACAGGGACGAGCAGTACTTC; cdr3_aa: CASSFSNRDEQYF
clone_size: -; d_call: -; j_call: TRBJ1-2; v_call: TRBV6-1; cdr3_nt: TGTGCCAGCAGTGAGGACCCCGGACAGCGCTTCTATGGCTACACCTTC; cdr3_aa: CASSEDPGQRFYGYTF
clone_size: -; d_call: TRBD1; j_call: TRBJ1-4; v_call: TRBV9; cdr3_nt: TGTGCCAGCAGCGTAGGTGGGACAGGGGGTGAAAAACTGTTTTTT; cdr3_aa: CASSVGGTGGEKLFF
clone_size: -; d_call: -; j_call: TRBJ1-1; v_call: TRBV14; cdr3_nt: TGTGCCAGCAGCTTAACTGAACCCGATCTGAACACTGAAGCTTTCTTT; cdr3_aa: CASSLTEPDLNTEAFF
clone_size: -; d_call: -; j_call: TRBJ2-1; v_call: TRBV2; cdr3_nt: TGTGCCAGCAGTGAAGCGGGGCCCTACAATGAGCAGTTCTTC; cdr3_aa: CASSEAGPYNEQFF
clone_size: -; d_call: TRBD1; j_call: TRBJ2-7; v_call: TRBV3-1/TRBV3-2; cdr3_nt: TGTGCCAGCAGCCAAGGGACAGGGTGGTACGAGCAGTACTTC; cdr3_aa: CASSQGTGWYEQYF
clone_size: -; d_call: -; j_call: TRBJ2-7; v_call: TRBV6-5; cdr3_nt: TGTGCCAGCATGGTAGTCGGGTTCTCCTACGAGCAGTACTTC; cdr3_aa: CASMVVGFSYEQYF
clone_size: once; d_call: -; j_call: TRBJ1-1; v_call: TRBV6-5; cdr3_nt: TGTGCCAGCAGTTACGAGTTTAATAGGGGCACTGAAGCTTTCTTT; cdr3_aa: CASSYEFNRGTEAFF
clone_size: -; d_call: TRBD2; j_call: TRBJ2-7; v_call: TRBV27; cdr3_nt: TGTGCCAGCAGTCCGGGACTAGCGGGAGGCGGGCAGTACTTC; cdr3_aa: CASSPGLAGGGQYF
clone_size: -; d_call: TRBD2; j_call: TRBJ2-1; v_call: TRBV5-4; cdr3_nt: TGTGCCAGCAGCAGTCGGGGGGGGCCGAGAGATGAGCAGTTCTTC; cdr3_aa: CASSSRGGPRDEQFF
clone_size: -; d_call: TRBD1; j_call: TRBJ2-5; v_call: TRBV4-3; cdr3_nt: TGCGCCAGCAGCCAAGGGAGGGGACAGGGGCAAGAGACCCAGTACTTC; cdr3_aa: CASSQGRGQGQETQYF
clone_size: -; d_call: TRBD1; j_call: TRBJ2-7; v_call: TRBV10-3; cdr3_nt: TGTGCCATCAGTGGTCCGGGACAGGGAATCTACGAGCAGTACTTC; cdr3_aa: CAISGPGQGIYEQYF
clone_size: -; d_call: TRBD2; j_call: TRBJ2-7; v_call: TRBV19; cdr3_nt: TGTGCCAGTAGCACCCCCCCCGGGGGGGGGTCCGAGCAGTACTTC; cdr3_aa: CASSTPPGGGSEQYF
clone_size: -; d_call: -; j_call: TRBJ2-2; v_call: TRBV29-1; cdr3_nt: TGCAGCGTTGATGGGCTCGGGGAGCTGTTTTTT; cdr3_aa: CSVDGLGELFF
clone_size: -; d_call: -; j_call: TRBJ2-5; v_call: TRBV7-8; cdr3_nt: TGTGCCAGCAGCTTATCGAGGGAGTCGGAGACCCAGTACTTC; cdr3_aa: CASSLSRESETQYF
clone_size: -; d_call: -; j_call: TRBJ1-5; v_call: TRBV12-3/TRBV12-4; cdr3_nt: TGTGCCAGCAGTCTCGGGGGTTATCAGCCCCAGCATTTT; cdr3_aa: CASSLGGYQPQHF
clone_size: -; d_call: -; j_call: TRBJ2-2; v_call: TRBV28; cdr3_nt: TGTGCCAGCAGCTCTCCGGCGCGGGACAACACCGGGGAGCTGTTTTTT; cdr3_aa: CASSSPARDNTGELFF
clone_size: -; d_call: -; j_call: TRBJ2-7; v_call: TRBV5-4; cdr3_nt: TGTGCCAGCCAGGACAGAACTAGAGCCTACGAGCAGTACTTC; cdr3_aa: CASQDRTRAYEQYF
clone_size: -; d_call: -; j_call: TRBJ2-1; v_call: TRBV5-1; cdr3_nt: TGCGCCAGCAGCCAACCCGTGGGTGCGGTACCCTACAATGAGCAGTTCTTC; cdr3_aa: CASSQPVGAVPYNEQFF
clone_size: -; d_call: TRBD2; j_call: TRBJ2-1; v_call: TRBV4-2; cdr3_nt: TGTGCCAGCAGCCAAGGGACTAGCGGGGGGTCGCCCTACAATGAGCAGTTCTTC; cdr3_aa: CASSQGTSGGSPYNEQFF
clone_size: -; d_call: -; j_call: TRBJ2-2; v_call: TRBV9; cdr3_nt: TGTGCCAGCAGCCTCGGACTCATGAACACCGGGGAGCTGTTTTTT; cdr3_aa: CASSLGLMNTGELFF
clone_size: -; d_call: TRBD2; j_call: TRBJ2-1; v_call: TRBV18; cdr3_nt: TGTGCCAGCTCACCACCTAGCGGGGGGGCTCGCAATGAGCAGTTCTTC; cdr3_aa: CASSPPSGGARNEQFF
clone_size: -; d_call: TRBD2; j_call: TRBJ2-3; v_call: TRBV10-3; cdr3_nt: TGTGCCATCAGGGTGGCCAGCGGGGGGTCGTCAGATACGCAGTATTTT; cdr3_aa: CAIRVASGGSSDTQYF
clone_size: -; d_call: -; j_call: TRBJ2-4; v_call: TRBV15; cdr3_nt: TGTGCCACCAGCAGAGATCTAACCGGTTCAGCCAAAAACATTCAGTACTTC; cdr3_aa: CATSRDLTGSAKNIQYF
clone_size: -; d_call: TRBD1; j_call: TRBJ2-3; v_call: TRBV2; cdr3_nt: TGTGCCAGCAGCTTTAGACAGGGCGGATCAGATACGCAGTATTTT; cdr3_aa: CASSFRQGGSDTQYF
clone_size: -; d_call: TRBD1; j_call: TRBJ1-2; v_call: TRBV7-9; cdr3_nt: TGTGCCAGCAGCAGAAGGGGCCGGGACAGGGGCACCTATGGCTACACCTTC; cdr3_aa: CASSRRGRDRGTYGYTF
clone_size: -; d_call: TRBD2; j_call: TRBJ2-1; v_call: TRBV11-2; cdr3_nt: TGTGCCAGCAGCACTCGAGGAGCGGGGGTAAATGAGCAGTTCTTC; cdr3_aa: CASSTRGAGVNEQFF
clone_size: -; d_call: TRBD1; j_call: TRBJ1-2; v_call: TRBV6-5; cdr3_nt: TGTGCCAGCAGTCCGTGGACAGGGGGCGGCTATGGCTACACCTTC; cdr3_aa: CASSPWTGGGYGYTF
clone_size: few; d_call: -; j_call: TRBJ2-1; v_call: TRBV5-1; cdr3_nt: TGCGCCAGCAGCTCTTCGGGACTTCACAATGAGCAGTTCTTC; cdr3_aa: CASSSSGLHNEQFF
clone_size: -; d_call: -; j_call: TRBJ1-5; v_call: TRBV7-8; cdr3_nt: TGTGCCAGCAGCTTCGCGGAGGGTCAGCCCCAGCATTTT; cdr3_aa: CASSFAEGQPQHF
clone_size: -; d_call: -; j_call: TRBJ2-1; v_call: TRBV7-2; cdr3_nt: TGTGCCAGCAGCTTAGCGGGAGATGGCTACAATGAGCAGTTCTTC; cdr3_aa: CASSLAGDGYNEQFF
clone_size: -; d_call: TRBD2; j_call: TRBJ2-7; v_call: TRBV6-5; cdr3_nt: TGTGCCAGCAGTACTAGCGAGACCTACGAGCAGTACTTC; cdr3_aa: CASSTSETYEQYF
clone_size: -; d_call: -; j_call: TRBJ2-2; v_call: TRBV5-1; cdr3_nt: TGCGCCAGCAGCTTAAATGGACACCAGAGAGACACCGGGGAGCTGTTTTTT; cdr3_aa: CASSLNGHQRDTGELFF
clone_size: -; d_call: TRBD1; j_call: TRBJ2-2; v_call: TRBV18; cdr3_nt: TGTGCCAGCTCAGTCGGGACAGGGGACGTAAAGGCCGGGGAGCTGTTTTTT; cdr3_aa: CASSVGTGDVKAGELFF
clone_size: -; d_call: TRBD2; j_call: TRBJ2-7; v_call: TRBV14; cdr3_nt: TGTGCCAGCAGCGCCATTAGCGGGGGGGGAGCCTACGAGCAGTACTTC; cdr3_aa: CASSAISGGGAYEQYF
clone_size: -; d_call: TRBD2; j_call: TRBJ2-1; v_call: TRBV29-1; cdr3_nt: TGCAGCGTTGATTCTCAGCGGGAGGTGAATGAGCAGTTCTTC; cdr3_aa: CSVDSQREVNEQFF
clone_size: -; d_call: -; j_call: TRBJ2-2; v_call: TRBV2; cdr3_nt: TGTGCCAGCAGTACAGGGAACACCGGGGAGCTGTTTTTT; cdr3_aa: CASSTGNTGELFF
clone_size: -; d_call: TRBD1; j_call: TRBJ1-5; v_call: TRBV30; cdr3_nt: TGTGCCTGGAACCACGGGACAGTTCATCAGCCCCAGCATTTT; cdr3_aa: CAWNHGTVHQPQHF
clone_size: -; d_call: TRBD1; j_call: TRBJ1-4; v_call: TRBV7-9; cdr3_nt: TGTGCCAGCAGCTCTGACAGGGGTAATGAAAAACTGTTTTTT; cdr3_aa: CASSSDRGNEKLFF
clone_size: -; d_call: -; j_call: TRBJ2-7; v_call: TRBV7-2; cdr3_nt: TGTGCCAGCAGCCAACTGACAGGCTACGAGCAGTACTTC; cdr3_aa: CASSQLTGYEQYF
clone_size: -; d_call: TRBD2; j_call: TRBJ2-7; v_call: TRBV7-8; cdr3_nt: TGTGCCAGCAGCTTAGTGGCAGGTGCGGGAGGATACGAGCAGTACTTC; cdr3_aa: CASSLVAGAGGYEQYF
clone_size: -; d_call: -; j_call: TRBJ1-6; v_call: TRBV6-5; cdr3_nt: TGTGCCAGCAACCCAGAAAGCTCCTATAATTCACCCCTCCACTTT; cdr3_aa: CASNPESSYNSPLHF
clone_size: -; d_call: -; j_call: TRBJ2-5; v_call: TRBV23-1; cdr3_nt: TGCGCCAGCAGAGATGCGAAGGGAGGAGAGACCCAGTACTTC; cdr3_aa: CASRDAKGGETQYF
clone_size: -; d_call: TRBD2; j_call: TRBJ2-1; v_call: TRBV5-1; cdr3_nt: TGCGCCAGCAGCTTGTCAAGGCCGGGGGGTGAGCAGTTCTTC; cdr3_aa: CASSLSRPGGEQFF
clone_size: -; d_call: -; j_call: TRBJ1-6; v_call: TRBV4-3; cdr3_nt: TGCGCCAGCAGCCAAGAGGAGGGACTAAATTCACCCCTCCACTTT; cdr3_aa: CASSQEEGLNSPLHF
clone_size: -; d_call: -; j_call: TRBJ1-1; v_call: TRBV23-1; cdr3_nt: TGCGCCAGCAGTCCCTCAAAGAGGACACAGGGTCGCGCTTTCTTT; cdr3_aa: CASSPSKRTQGRAFF